The 14 T cell receptor beta chains below come from one sample, sequenced in a study of coeliac disease. TCRdb's copy holds only in-frame clones and misses some; the assay was immunoSEQ multiplex PCR. Of about 8,700 clones listed, roughly two thirds were seen once; the top ten hold 20%. Source material: lamina propria lymphocytes from the gut. These receptors originate from a woman aged 55-70 years with celiac disease.

Here the CDR3 reads CASSLATSGRPRNEQFF. CDR3 DNA: TGTGCCAGCAGCTTGGCGACTAGCGGGAGGCCCCGTAATGAGCAGTTCTTC. V is TRBV5-5 and J is TRBJ2-1; TRBD2 matches 13 bases. The CDR3 length is 17 residues. The J segment lost 7 bases and the V segment lost 0 bases, leaving 7 bases of the junction unmatched. Germline values: CDR1 SGHKS, CDR2 YYEKEE (reference sequence).

The chain couples TRBV6-5 to TRBJ2-4, with a weak D call TRBD2 (7 bases). Trimming pared 4 bases from V and 12 bases from J, leaving 16 bases between. This CDR3 has 13 residues. CDR1 is MNHEY and CDR2 is SVGAGI in the germline V gene. As DNA, the CDR3 is TGTGCCAGCAGTTTAGGGGGGGAGACCAGTCAGTACTTC. As protein: CASSLGGETSQYF.

This chain uses TRBV7-6 with TRBJ1-2; TRBD1 might be the D (6 bases). Trimming removed 5 bases from V and 7 bases from J, with 23 bases in between. The CDR3 length is 16 residues. Germline CDR1 reads SGHVS; CDR2 reads FNYEAQ. The CDR3 is CASSALGGTRTPGYTF. CDR3 sequence (DNA): TGTGCCAGCAGCGCCCTTGGGGGCACCCGAACCCCTGGCTACACCTTC.

This chain connects TRBV9 to TRBJ2-3, with TRBD2 matching over 7 bases. The CDR3 consists of 16 residues. Germline V lookup: CDR1 SGDLS, CDR2 YYNGEE. V shed 0 bases, J shed 4 bases, and the junction held 8 bases outside the gene matches. The CDR3 DNA follows: TGTGCCAGCAGCGTAGGGGGCGGCGGGGGTTCAGATACGCAGTATTTT. This translates into CASSVGGGGGSDTQYF.

This chain uses TRBV4-1 with TRBJ1-2; tentative D call: TRBD1 (6 bases). CDR1 MGHRA and CDR2 YSYEKL come from the germline V gene. V was pared by 5 bases and J by 6 bases, with 22 bases between. The CDR3 contains 16 residues. As DNA, the CDR3 is TGCGCCAGCAGCTTTCCCCCTAACAGGGCAAGGGATGGCTACACCTTC. It codes for CASSFPPNRARDGYTF.

The chain has TRBV7-9 and TRBJ2-7; TRBD2 aligns across 9 bases. This CDR3 is 16 amino acids long. CDR1 SEHNR and CDR2 FQNEAQ come from the germline V gene (reference sequence). Unmatched junction bases numbered 8, after V lost 5 bases and J lost 0 bases. CDR3 sequence reads: CASSVTSGRSSYEQYF. The CDR3 coding sequence is TGTGCCAGCAGCGTCACCAGCGGGAGGAGCTCCTACGAGCAGTACTTC.

The chain uses TRBV19 and TRBJ1-6, with a possible D match to TRBD1 (5 bases). Germline values: CDR1 LNHDA, CDR2 SQIVND (reference sequence). Trimming took 6 bases from V and 9 from J, leaving 12 bases between them. The CDR3 runs 13 residues. The CDR3 loop reads CASRAGVGSPLHF. CDR3 coding DNA: TGTGCCAGTAGGGCGGGGGTAGGTTCACCCCTCCACTTT.

The rearrangement joins TRBV30 to TRBJ1-2; D unclear. Trimming shortened V by 5 bases and J by 5 bases, and 24 bases separated the two germline ends. The CDR3 runs to 16 residues. The V gene's germline CDR1 is GTSNPN and CDR2 SVGIG (reference sequence). The CDR3 coding sequence is TGTGCCTGGCGTGGGGAGACCCTCCTCAGTGGGTATGGCTACACCTTC. Translation: CAWRGETLLSGYGYTF.

The V and J genes are TRBV30 and TRBJ1-3; no clear D. The CDR3 consists of 15 residues. In germline, CDR1 is GTSNPN, CDR2 SVGIG (reference sequence). With 0 bases removed from V and 4 bases from J, the gap between germline ends came to 13 bases. The CDR3 coding sequence is TGTGCCTGGAGTGTATTACAGTCAGTCGGAAACACCATATATTTT. Protein: CAWSVLQSVGNTIYF.

The chain employs TRBV5-1 and TRBJ2-1; D uncertain. Germline V gene sequence: CDR1 SGHRS, CDR2 YFSETQ. The CDR3 loop spans 16 amino acids. V lost 0 bases to trimming and J lost 4 bases, with 14 bases between them. The CDR3 region has the DNA TGCGCCAGCAGCTTGGCCGGCACTGGGCTATACAATGAGCAGTTCTTC. Translating it yields CASSLAGTGLYNEQFF.

The chain combines TRBV5-1 with TRBJ1-4; 8 positions agree with TRBD1. The length of the CDR3 is 15 residues. Germline CDR1 SGHRS, CDR2 YFSETQ. Germline trimming cut 4 bases from V and 7 bases from J; bases unmatched to any gene: 9. The CDR3 coding sequence is TGCGCCAGCAGCGGCGGACAGGGAGGGGGTGAAAAACTGTTTTTT. Encoded protein: CASSGGQGGGEKLFF.

This chain uses TRBV7-2 with TRBJ2-1, with D perhaps matching TRBD2 (6 bases). Germline loops: CDR1 SGHTA, CDR2 FQGNSA. This CDR3 spans 14 amino acids. V lost 3 bases to trimming and J lost 8 bases, with 14 bases between them. The CDR3 loop is CASSFQRVRDEQFF. CDR3 coding DNA: TGTGCCAGCAGCTTTCAGCGGGTCCGGGATGAGCAGTTCTTC.

This rearrangement joins TRBV28 to TRBJ1-5; D remains unclear. The CDR3 has 18 residues. Germline CDR1 reads MDHEN; CDR2 reads SYDVKM. The V end lost 3 bases, the J end lost 6 bases, and 24 bases lay between the germline ends. The CDR3, as DNA: TGTGCCAGCAGTTTGTCACGTGGCAAGGGAGCATGGGCTCAGCCCCAGCATTTT. The encoded protein is CASSLSRGKGAWAQPQHF.

J is TRBJ2-5 and V is TRBV9; weak D call: TRBD2 (6 bases). Germline V lookup: CDR1 SGDLS, CDR2 YYNGEE. The CDR3 runs 12 residues. The V end lost 4 bases, the J end lost 3 bases, and 7 bases lay between the germline ends. CDR3 amino acids: CASSPGEETQYF. CDR3 bases: TGTGCCAGCAGCCCGGGGGAAGAGACCCAGTACTTC.